Given below is one TCR beta chain in context. Its antigen is currently unknown. The method was immunoSEQ multiplex PCR; TCRdb's version includes in-frame clones alone and lacks a portion of them. The repertoire consists of tens of thousands of clones, with just over 85% occurring once and the leading ten covering more than 20%. These data are taken from a study of radiation and T cells in renal cell carcinoma. The wider study: Nephrectomy followed 15 Gy stereotactic body radiation by 4 weeks. Study-level findings and limits: Top tumor clonotypes rose in blood 2 weeks post-radiation, then contracted. Without pretreatment biopsies, baseline tumor clonotype presence was undetermined.

Described time point: blood 2 weeks post-SBRT. Treatment: 15 Gy SBRT to primary tumor, nephrectomy 4 weeks later. This renal cell carcinoma was of the clear cell type. The receptor was derived from a woman between 45 and 60 years old with renal cell carcinoma. The sample was blood, taken from a patient whose treatment included radiotherapy and nephrectomy.

DNA for the CDR3: TGTGCCAGCTGGAAGACGGGCCTGGCCTACGAGCAGTACTTC. Residues: CASWKTGLAYEQYF. This chain connects TRBV6-6 to TRBJ2-7; D gene uncertain. The CDR3 loop spans 14 amino acids. CDR1 is MNHNY and CDR2 is SVGAGI in the germline V gene (reference sequence). The ends were cut back, 8 bases at V and 2 bases at J, with 16 bases in the middle.